Reported below is one T cell receptor (beta chain). Its matching antigen is unknown. This sample is part of a study of T cell repertoires in cytomegalovirus infection. Across the study: In public TCR beta signatures, there were indications of both CMV infection and matching HLA type.

Study outcomes and limitations: The ex vivo response was dominated by HLA-C-restricted CMV-specific TCR beta clonotypes. Summed frequency of public TCR beta families distinguished CMV carriers with the relevant HLA.

From the reads, TCRdb called clonotypes with MiXCR, one entry per CDR3 protein. The sample yields 600,000 to 800,000 distinct CDR3 sequences, 20% to 30% seen once. V was trimmed by 6 bases and J by 8 bases, leaving 20 bases between them. The CDR3 totals 15 residues. The germline gives CDR1 MGHRA, CDR2 YSYEKL. The source is a human donor in good health (CMV status not recorded). Some clones in this sample may be carry-over from other donors' samples. The rearrangement links TRBV4-1 to TRBJ2-1, with D possibly called TRBD1 or TRBD2 (5 bases each). Material: CD8+ T cells from PBMCs. The chain's CDR3 is CASRPTSAGTHEQFF. The CDR3 nucleotides are TGCGCCAGCAGACCCACCAGCGCCGGGACCCATGAGCAGTTCTTC.